This T cell receptor beta chain was identified in a study of TIL therapy for anti-PD-1-resistant metastatic lung cancer. Study-wide background: A few tumors were EGFR-mutant and two were ALK-rearranged. Study conclusions and caveats: The cohort had more treatment-naive, never-smoker and oncogene-addicted patients than typical. After infusion, TIL clonotypes partly replaced peripheral T cells and declined over months.

The CDR3 is 15 amino acids. Looked up from germline, CDR1 is MDHEN and CDR2 is SYDVKM. The ends lost 6 bases at V and 2 bases at J; junction bases unmatched: 6. The libraries were made with immunoSEQ v3. Measured with immunoSEQ multiplex PCR; TCRdb has only the in-frame clones, and not every one. Counted here are fewer than 20,000 clones, over 70% occurring once; the ten biggest clones make up about 35%. On this clone itself: Its antigen is unidentified.

The time point: pre-treatment sample, taken before nivolumab and TIL therapy. Patients were adults with stage 4 NSCLC. The chain carries TRBV28 and TRBJ2-7, with 11 bases matching TRBD1. Sequenced material: blood, taken at baseline. This TCR came from a person between 25 and 80 years old with non-small cell lung cancer. Here the CDR3 reads CASSAGQGVAYEQYF. The CDR3, as DNA: TGTGCCAGCAGCGCGGGACAGGGGGTGGCCTACGAGCAGTACTTC.